This T cell receptor beta chain was retrieved from a study of regulatory T cells in long-lasting Graves disease. Building the TCR beta libraries relied on iRepertoire HTBI primers, and CDR3 regions underwent Arm-PCR. MiXCR, applied by TCRdb to the multiplex PCR reads, yields one record per CDR3 protein. Here the sample spans roughly 470,000 distinct CDR3 sequences, roughly 20% being singletons. Sample time point: persistent/refractory GD, antithyroid drugs over 5 years with positive TRAb. Isolated PBMC RNA provided the starting material for the TCR library. This clonotype was seen at least ten times. CDR3 length: 18 amino acids. V was shortened by 1 base and J by 2 bases, with 21 bases between the two germline ends. Germline V lookup: CDR1 SNHLY, CDR2 FYNNEI.

Sequenced here: peripheral blood mononuclear cells (PBMCs), sampled when the disease was refractory, from a patient treated with antithyroid drugs. The chain couples TRBV2 to TRBJ2-7; possibly TRBD1 or TRBD2 for D (5 bases each). The receptor was isolated from a female donor with Graves disease. The CDR3 is CASSEGPYGATFAYEQYF. CDR3 sequence (DNA): TGTGCCAGCAGTGAAGGTCCCTACGGGGCCACGTTCGCCTACGAGCAGTACTTC.